These 26 T cell receptor beta chains were all obtained from the same sample, sequenced in a study of OX40 agonist ivuxolimab in advanced cancers. Here immunoSEQ multiplex PCR was the method, and the copy in TCRdb shows in-frame clones only, minus some. The repertoire includes about 77,000 clones, over 75% of them detected once, and approximately 4.6% sits in the top ten. The sequenced sample was CD4+ or CD8+ T cells sorted from blood, obtained in a trial of the OX40 agonist ivuxolimab. All receptors derive from an adult with an advanced solid tumor such as melanoma, head and neck, liver or kidney cancer.

The chain couples TRBV7-2 to TRBJ1-5; tentative D call: TRBD1 (5 bases). CDR3 length: 15 residues. CDR1 SGHTA and CDR2 FQGNSA come from the germline V gene. Trimming removed 4 bases at V and 6 bases at J, with 16 bases between. The CDR3 sequence is CASSSGPNPSQPQHF. The CDR3 bases are TGTGCCAGCAGCTCGGGACCGAACCCTAGTCAGCCCCAGCATTTT.

This chain links TRBV7-2 with TRBJ1-1; no clear D gene. This CDR3 spans 14 amino acids. V gave up 1 base and J gave up 3 bases, with 9 bases separating them. Germline CDR1 SGHTA, CDR2 FQGNSA. In DNA, the CDR3 is TGTGCCAGCAGCTTAGTTCTTAGGGACACTGAAGCTTTCTTT. Residues: CASSLVLRDTEAFF. The variable domain in full, completed from reference TRBV7-2 and TRBJ1-1, reads GAGVSQSPSNKVTEKGKDVELRCDPISGHTALYWYRQSLGQGLEFLIYFQGNSAPDKSGLPSDRFSAERTGGSVSTLTIQRTQQEDSAVYLCASSLVLRDTEAFFGQGTRLTVV.

The V call is TRBV11-3, the J call TRBJ2-3, with 9 bases identical to TRBD1. The CDR3 has 16 residues. After removal of 1 base from V and 4 bases from J, the junction contained 6 bases not matched to a gene. Per germline, CDR1 SGHNT and CDR2 YENEEA. CDR3 amino acids: CASSLVDRGTSDTQYF. The CDR3 DNA reads as TGTGCCAGCAGCTTAGTGGACAGGGGTACCTCAGATACGCAGTATTTT. Combining the CDR3 with reference TRBV11-3 and TRBJ2-3 gives the whole variable domain EAGVVQSPRYKIIEKKQPVAFWCNPISGHNTLYWYLQNLGQGPELLIRYENEEAVDDSQLPKDRFSAERLKGVDSTLKIQPAELGDSAVYLCASSLVDRGTSDTQYFGPGTRLTVL.

This clone was found a few times. V and J are TRBV5-4 and TRBJ2-3; TRBD1 aligns across 7 bases. J gave up 0 bases and V 4 bases, and 11 bases lay outside the gene matches. Germline lookup yields CDR1 SGHNT and CDR2 YYREEE (reference sequence). CDR3 length: 17 amino acids. The chain's CDR3 is CASSPTGSITSTDTQYF. In nucleotides, the CDR3 is TGTGCCAGCAGCCCGACAGGGTCCATAACTAGCACAGATACGCAGTATTTT.

This clone was seen more than once but under ten times. The chain is built from TRBV16 and TRBJ2-7, with no clear D. V was clipped by 0 bases and J by 3 bases, with 12 bases between them. The CDR3 has 15 amino acids. CDR1 is KGHSY, CDR2 FQNENV, per germline. CDR3 nucleotides: TGTGCCAGCAGCCAATCGATCAGCCTGGACTACGAGCAGTACTTC. Protein sequence: CASSQSISLDYEQYF.

This clone was seen ten or more times. Here the CDR3 reads CASSRAGELNQPQHF. The DNA of the CDR3 is TGTGCCAGCAGCCGAGCAGGAGAACTCAATCAGCCCCAGCATTTT. The rearrangement links TRBV7-9 to TRBJ1-5, with unresolved D. CDR3 length: 15 residues. Germline V gene data show CDR1 as SEHNR and CDR2 as FQNEAQ (reference sequence). V was shortened by 5 bases and J by 3 bases, with 14 bases between the two germline ends.

The chain combines TRBV11-3 with TRBJ1-4; D is possibly TRBD1 (6 bases). Trimming pared 5 bases from V and 3 bases from J, leaving 13 bases between. Per germline, CDR1 SGHNT and CDR2 YENEEA. This CDR3 has 15 amino acids. The CDR3 nucleotides are TGTGCCAGCAGCAAATGGACAGAGCCTAATGAAAAACTGTTTTTT. Protein: CASSKWTEPNEKLFF.

This sequence joins TRBV5-1 and TRBJ2-7; TRBD1 matches 11 bases. Trimming at V came to 5 bases and at J to 5 bases, leaving 9 bases not matched to a gene. The CDR3 is 15 amino acids. Germline CDR1 and CDR2: SGHRS and YFSETQ. The CDR3 bases are TGCGCCAGCAGGCGTACGGGACAGGGGGAGAACGAGCAGTACTTC. Encoded protein: CASRRTGQGENEQYF.

This chain connects TRBV5-4 to TRBJ2-1; 8 bases align to TRBD2. Unmatched junction bases numbered 8, after V lost 4 bases and J lost 2 bases. Looked up from germline, CDR1 is SGHNT and CDR2 is YYREEE (reference sequence). This CDR3 is 16 amino acids long. CDR3 amino acids: CASSRRGRGAYNEQFF. The CDR3 DNA follows: TGTGCCAGCAGCCGGCGAGGGCGGGGGGCCTACAATGAGCAGTTCTTC.

The chain joins TRBV11-2 to TRBJ2-7; D uncertain. Germline CDR1 is SGHAT and CDR2 is FQNNGV. The CDR3 covers 12 residues. V lost 5 bases, J lost 2 bases, and 7 bases lay in between. In DNA form, the CDR3 reads TGTGCCAGCAGCGCCGGTGCCTACGAGCAGTACTTC. This encodes CASSAGAYEQYF.

This chain uses TRBV21-1 with TRBJ1-4. TRBV21-1 is a documented pseudogene. This CDR3 contains 17 residues. As DNA, the CDR3 is TGTGCCAGCAGCAAGGTCCCTTTGGGGGCGCGGGGTGAAAAACTGTTTTTT. Translation gives CASSKVPLGARGEKLFF.

The J gene is TRBJ1-5, the V gene TRBV19, with D tentatively TRBD1 (5 bases). The germline V gene has CDR1 LNHDA and CDR2 SQIVND (reference sequence). V was cut by 4 bases and J by 4 bases, with 14 bases left in between. The CDR3 has 15 residues. The CDR3 nucleotides are TGTGCCAGTAGTACTGTCATCAGGGTAAATCAGCCCCAGCATTTT. Protein: CASSTVIRVNQPQHF.

This clone has a single count. The V and J genes are TRBV6-5 and TRBJ2-7; 8 bases line up with TRBD2. The germline gives CDR1 MNHEY, CDR2 SVGAGI. Trimming took 0 bases from V and 3 from J; bases not matched to a gene: 4. CDR3 size: 15 residues. The CDR3 sequence: CASSYSSLAGYEQYF. CDR3 nucleotide sequence: TGTGCCAGCAGTTACTCGAGTCTAGCGGGCTACGAGCAGTACTTC.

The rearrangement links TRBV30 to TRBJ2-6; D remains unclear. The CDR3 consists of 13 residues. CDR1 and CDR2 (germline): GTSNPN, SVGIG (reference sequence). Trimming removed 0 bases at V and 3 bases at J, with 3 bases between. CDR3 nucleotides: TGTGCCTGGAGTGTGGATGGGGCCAACGTCCTGACTTTC. Translation: CAWSVDGANVLTF.

V and J are TRBV18 and TRBJ2-5; D possibly corresponds to TRBD1 (6 bases). Trimming took off 2 bases at V and 11 bases at J, with 18 bases between the two ends. This CDR3 has 14 residues. The V gene's germline CDR1 is KGHSH and CDR2 LQKENI. The CDR3 sequence: CASSPGTGSEEQYF. The CDR3 DNA reads as TGTGCCAGCTCACCAGGCACAGGGTCGGAGGAGCAGTACTTC.

This sequence joins TRBV4-2 and TRBJ2-5, with 8 nucleotides matching TRBD2. The J call may be wrong; the DNA end is better matched by TRBJ2-7. Germline V gene sequence: CDR1 LGHNA, CDR2 YNFKEQ. The length of the CDR3 is 16 residues. CDR3 DNA: TGTGCCAGCAGCCAAGAAATACTAGCGGCCTCCTACGAGCAGTACTTC. This sequence encodes CASSQEILAASYEQYF.

This chain uses TRBV7-2 with TRBJ1-6; D remains unclear. V gave up 4 bases and J gave up 10 bases, with 20 bases separating them. The CDR3 is made up of 16 amino acids. Germline V gives CDR1 SGHTA, CDR2 FQGNSA. Here the CDR3 reads CASSSPGGQVVSPLHF. The CDR3 bases are TGTGCCAGCAGCTCACCCGGCGGGCAGGTAGTGTCACCCCTCCACTTT.

The rearrangement links TRBV19 to TRBJ1-5; D unclear. The CDR3 contains 14 residues. Germline CDR1 and CDR2: LNHDA and SQIVND (reference sequence). Trimming left V 5 bases short and J 5 bases short, with 13 bases between. The CDR3 is CASSFTETDQPQHF. CDR3 bases: TGTGCCAGTAGTTTTACAGAGACTGATCAGCCCCAGCATTTT.

J is TRBJ2-5 and V is TRBV19, with a possible D match to TRBD2 (5 bases). CDR3 length: 10 amino acids. Trimming left V 9 bases short and J 5 bases short, with 7 bases between. The germline V gene encodes CDR1 LNHDA and CDR2 SQIVND (reference sequence). The chain's CDR3 is CASGDETQYF. CDR3 DNA sequence: TGTGCCAGCGGGGATGAGACCCAGTACTTC.

The chain recombines TRBV6-1 with TRBJ2-1; 9 bases agree with TRBD1. Germline V lookup: CDR1 MNHNS, CDR2 SASEGT. Unmatched junction bases numbered 7, after V lost 3 bases and J lost 4 bases. This CDR3 contains 16 residues. CDR3: CASSEVDRGDYNEQFF. CDR3 nucleotide sequence: TGTGCCAGCAGTGAGGTCGACAGGGGGGATTACAATGAGCAGTTCTTC.

The V call is TRBV7-6, the J call TRBJ2-1; no clear D gene. The length of the CDR3 is 12 residues. V was clipped by 0 bases and J by 10 bases, with 7 bases between them. Germline V gene lookup returns CDR1 SGHVS and CDR2 FNYEAQ. CDR3 DNA sequence: TGTGCCAGCAGCTTAGCGCAGGAGGAGCAGTTCTTC. Its translation: CASSLAQEEQFF.

This sequence joins TRBV7-3 and TRBJ2-1, with a weak D call TRBD2 (5 bases). This CDR3 comprises 15 residues. CDR1 and CDR2 from the germline V gene are SGHTA and FQGTGA. Trimming removed 5 bases at V and 0 bases at J, with 11 bases between. The CDR3 nucleotides are TGTGCCAGCAGCCTCCGGGGAGCCTCCTACAATGAGCAGTTCTTC. As protein: CASSLRGASYNEQFF. Based on the CDR3 plus reference TRBV7-3 and TRBJ2-1, the full variable domain is GAGVSQTPSNKVTEKGKYVELRCDPISGHTALYWYRQSLGQGPEFLIYFQGTGAADDSGLPNDRFFAVRPEGSVSTLKIQRTERGDSAVYLCASSLRGASYNEQFFGPGTRLTVL.

The rearrangement uses TRBV2 and TRBJ2-5; D unresolved. V dropped 3 bases and J dropped 3 bases, with 8 bases sitting between them. In germline, CDR1 is SNHLY, CDR2 FYNNEI. There are 13 residues in the CDR3. As DNA, the CDR3 is TGTGCCAGCAGTGACCGCAGAGAAGAGACCCAGTACTTC. Protein product: CASSDRREETQYF.

CDR3 DNA sequence: TGTGCCAGCAGCTTGACCAGGGGGACTGAAGCTTTCTTT. Protein: CASSLTRGTEAFF. The rearrangement joins TRBV5-6 to TRBJ1-1, with 7 bases that match TRBD1. Germline V gives CDR1 SGHDT, CDR2 YYEEEE. The ends lost 1 base at V and 5 bases at J; junction bases unmatched: 2. The CDR3 totals 13 residues.

This chain uses TRBV30 with TRBJ2-3; no clear D. Germline lookup yields CDR1 GTSNPN and CDR2 SVGIG (reference sequence). The CDR3 loop spans 12 amino acids. V was pared by 0 bases and J by 9 bases, with 10 bases between. CDR3: CAWSVGSRTQYF. The CDR3 nucleotides are TGTGCCTGGAGTGTAGGATCGCGCACGCAGTATTTT.

The chain joins TRBV11-2 to TRBJ2-3; D not resolved. Trimming cost V 3 bases and J 2 bases, with 3 bases left between them. Per the germline V gene, CDR1 is SGHAT and CDR2 is FQNNGV. The CDR3 totals 12 residues. The CDR3 reads CASSLATDTQYF. The DNA of the CDR3 is TGTGCCAGCAGCTTGGCCACAGATACGCAGTATTTT.